The 21 T cell receptor beta chains in this list originate from one sample, sequenced in a study of T cells in Graves' hyperthyroidism and ophthalmopathy. From RNA transcripts, TCR beta CDR3 regions were amplified. Using the HTBI primer set, a first-round RT-PCR was run on the TCR CDR3. TCRdb reanalysed the multiplex PCR reads using MiXCR and keeps one entry per CDR3 protein. The data show fewer than 350,000 distinct CDR3 sequences, roughly 15% seen once. The sample consisted of blood. The receptors shown here come from a woman aged 40 to 49 with Graves' hyperthyroidism.

The table lists this clonotype with many counts. The chain uses TRBV27 and TRBJ1-1; D unresolved. The CDR3 runs 15 residues. Germline values: CDR1 MNHEY, CDR2 SMNVEV (reference sequence). V was cut by 5 bases and J by 0 bases, with 13 bases left in between. The CDR3 bases are TGTGCCAGCAGTCCGAACGGAAGGATGAACACTGAAGCTTTCTTT. The encoded protein is CASSPNGRMNTEAFF.

Regarding this clonotype: This sequence may be a read error, since a much larger clone differs from it by one base. The chain combines TRBV5-1 with TRBJ1-2; possibly TRBD1 for D (5 bases). CDR1 and CDR2 from the germline V gene are SGHRS and YFSETQ. The CDR3 has 13 amino acids. Trimming pared 4 bases from V and 3 bases from J, leaving 10 bases between. CDR3 DNA sequence: TGCGCCAGCAGCGGGACGGCCCACTATGGCTACACCTTC. Translation gives CASSGTAHYGYTF.

Points on this clonotype: A much larger clone differs from this one at a single base, so this may be a read error. The chain joins TRBV4-1 to TRBJ1-1, with D possibly being TRBD1 (6 bases). The CDR3 extends over 16 amino acids. Germline lookup yields CDR1 MGHRA and CDR2 YSYEKL. CDR3 in DNA: TGCGACAGCAGCCAACCCCGGACAGCAATGAACACTGAAGCTTTCTTT. This gives the protein CDSSQPRTAMNTEAFF.

This clonotype came up many times. The rearrangement uses TRBV18 and TRBJ2-7; no firm D call. The CDR3 is made up of 13 amino acids. Germline lookup yields CDR1 KGHSH and CDR2 LQKENI. V shed 2 bases and J shed 3 bases, with 8 bases lying between them. CDR3 DNA sequence: TGTGCCAGCTCACCAAAACACCGCTACGAGCAGTACTTC. Encoded protein: CASSPKHRYEQYF.

This clonotype was seen at least ten times. The chain is built from TRBV2 and TRBJ2-3, with TRBD2 identical over 7 bases. The length of the CDR3 is 17 residues. Trimming cost V 10 bases and J 5 bases; bases outside gene matches: 21. Germline V gene sequence: CDR1 SNHLY, CDR2 FYNNEI. Written as DNA, the CDR3 is TGTGCCACGGCCCTGAGCACTAGCGATATTCCCCAAGATACGCAGTATTTT. Protein: CATALSTSDIPQDTQYF.

This clonotype was picked up many times. The V call is TRBV20-1, the J call TRBJ2-7; possibly TRBD2 for D (5 bases). The CDR3 contains 15 residues. The germline gives CDR1 DFQATT, CDR2 SNEGSKA (reference sequence). The V end was cut by 3 bases, the J end by 7 bases, with 22 bases between. The CDR3 sequence: CSASRGLRLGGEQYF. CDR3 sequence (DNA): TGCAGTGCTAGCCGCGGACTGAGATTGGGTGGAGAGCAGTACTTC.

Details on this clonotype: A clone one base away is much larger, so this may be a read error. In nucleotides, the CDR3 is TGTGCCATCAAACCGAGACTAGCGGTCGGGGAGCTGTTTTTT. Its protein product is CAIKPRLAVGELFF. The chain joins TRBV10-3 to TRBJ2-2, with 9 nucleotides matching TRBD2. The CDR3 consists of 14 residues. V trimming: 7 bases; J trimming: 7 bases; junction bases outside the gene matches: 7. The germline CDR1 and CDR2 sequences are ENHRY and SYGVKD.

This clonotype was detected a few times. The J gene is TRBJ2-5, the V gene TRBV6-5, with a possible D match to TRBD1 (5 bases). V gave up 6 bases and J gave up 5 bases, with 13 bases separating them. CDR1 is MNHEY, CDR2 SVGAGI, per germline. This CDR3 spans 13 amino acids. This chain's CDR3 is CASSKTALETQYF. In DNA form, the CDR3 reads TGTGCCAGCAGCAAGACAGCGCTCGAGACCCAGTACTTC.

This clonotype appeared many times. The J gene is TRBJ2-2, the V gene TRBV2; D unresolved. The CDR3 sequence is 14 residues long. Trimming stripped 2 bases from V and 2 bases from J, with 6 bases between. The germline V gene encodes CDR1 SNHLY and CDR2 FYNNEI. DNA of the CDR3: TGTGCCAGCAGTGAATCAACCAACACCGGGGAGCTGTTTTTT. Protein sequence: CASSESTNTGELFF.

This chain joins TRBV6-1 and TRBJ1-5, with unresolved D. CDR1 MNHNS and CDR2 SASEGT come from the germline V gene. The CDR3 runs to 16 residues. Trimming took off 2 bases at V and 5 bases at J, with 16 bases between the two ends. The CDR3 region is CASSECVAGNDQPQHF. The CDR3 nucleotides are TGTGCCAGCAGTGAATGTGTAGCGGGCAACGATCAGCCCCAGCATTTT.

This clonotype was seen repeatedly, ten times or more. CDR3 sequence (DNA): TGTGCCAGCAGTTTAGGTTCCATCCTGGGCACTGAAGCTTTCTTT. Translated: CASSLGSILGTEAFF. V and J are TRBV12-3 or TRBV12-4 and TRBJ1-1; D not resolved. V was pared by 1 base and J by 4 bases, with 13 bases between. This CDR3 comprises 15 residues.

There are many counts of this clonotype. The chain carries TRBV11-2 and TRBJ2-1, with D possibly matching TRBD2 (5 bases). CDR3 length: 14 residues. Trimming removed 4 bases at V and 4 bases at J, with 11 bases between. CDR1 and CDR2 (germline): SGHAT, FQNNGV. DNA for the CDR3: TGTGCCAGCAGCTCCGGGATTGCTTACAATGAGCAGTTCTTC. This encodes CASSSGIAYNEQFF.

This chain joins TRBV3-1 and TRBJ2-2; 9 nucleotides match TRBD2. This CDR3 contains 15 residues. CDR1 is LGHDT and CDR2 is YNNKEL in the germline V gene (reference sequence). Germline trimming cut 3 bases from V and 8 bases from J; bases unmatched to any gene: 7. The CDR3 is CASSHAGTSLGELFF. The CDR3 DNA reads as TGTGCCAGCAGCCACGCCGGGACTAGCTTGGGGGAGCTGTTTTTT.

This clonotype was seen repeatedly, ten times or more. The chain joins TRBV29-1 to TRBJ2-3, with 10 bases fitting TRBD1. The CDR3 consists of 15 residues. V trimming: 6 bases; J trimming: 2 bases; junction bases outside the gene matches: 8. Germline values: CDR1 SQVTM, CDR2 ANQGSEA. The CDR3: CSVDRTGGTTDTQYF. As DNA, the CDR3 is TGCAGCGTAGACAGGACAGGGGGAACCACAGATACGCAGTATTTT.

This clonotype was seen a handful of times. The rearrangement links TRBV5-1 to TRBJ2-2; D not resolved. Germline CDR1 and CDR2: SGHRS and YFSETQ. The CDR3 spans 14 residues. V lost 3 bases and J lost 4, with 10 bases in between. This CDR3 is CASSYPSVTGELFF. The DNA for the CDR3 is TGCGCCAGCAGCTACCCATCCGTCACCGGGGAGCTGTTTTTT.

This clonotype was counted at least ten times. The rearrangement joins TRBV30 to TRBJ2-7; D call uncertain. In germline, CDR1 is GTSNPN, CDR2 SVGIG (reference sequence). CDR3 length: 14 amino acids. V lost 2 bases and J 4 bases, leaving 15 bases between the germline ends. This CDR3 is CAWSPLGTVYEQYF. CDR3 nucleotide sequence: TGTGCCTGGAGTCCCCTTGGTACTGTTTACGAGCAGTACTTC.

In its sample, this clonotype was seen many times. This chain joins TRBV11-2 and TRBJ1-3; no reliable D call. Trimming pared 2 bases from V and 8 bases from J, leaving 7 bases between. CDR1 SGHAT and CDR2 FQNNGV come from the germline V gene. The CDR3 is 12 residues long. The CDR3 region has the DNA TGTGCCAGCAGCTTATCCCCACACACCATATATTTT. The encoded protein is CASSLSPHTIYF. The full variable domain, its missing parts supplied by reference TRBV11-2 and TRBJ1-3, is EAGVAQSPRYKIIEKRQSVAFWCNPISGHATLYWYQQILGQGPKLLIQFQNNGVVDDSQLPKDRFSAERLKGVDSTLKIQPAKLEDSAVYLCASSLSPHTIYFGEGSWLTVV.

This clonotype was observed many times. V and J are TRBV5-1 and TRBJ2-3; D is undetermined. V lost 4 bases to trimming and J lost 6 bases, with 12 bases between them. The CDR3 has 13 residues. Germline lookup yields CDR1 SGHRS and CDR2 YFSETQ. The CDR3 sequence: CASSLLGEDTQYF. Written as DNA, the CDR3 is TGCGCCAGCAGCCTTCTTGGAGAGGATACGCAGTATTTT.

This clonotype was seen many times. The rearrangement links TRBV3-1 to TRBJ1-2; D is possibly TRBD1 (6 bases). V dropped 0 bases and J dropped 4 bases, with 12 bases sitting between them. Germline lookup yields CDR1 LGHDT and CDR2 YNNKEL (reference sequence). The CDR3 spans 15 residues. In DNA form, the CDR3 reads TGTGCCAGCAGCCAAGATAACAGGGACTTCTATGGCTACACCTTC. Translation gives CASSQDNRDFYGYTF.

At least ten counts were recorded for this clonotype. The chain couples TRBV5-1 to TRBJ1-1; D is ambiguous. This CDR3 has 12 residues. Germline loops: CDR1 SGHRS, CDR2 YFSETQ. Trimming removed 6 bases at V and 4 bases at J, with 10 bases between. This CDR3 reads CASTSGGTEAFF. DNA of the CDR3: TGCGCCAGCACCTCCGGCGGCACTGAAGCTTTCTTT. The variable domain in full, completed from reference TRBV5-1 and TRBJ1-1, reads KAGVTQTPRYLIKTRGQQVTLSCSPISGHRSVSWYQQTPGQGLQFLFEYFSETQRNKGNFPGRFSGRQFSNSRSEMNVSTLELGDSALYLCASTSGGTEAFFGQGTRLTVV.

This clonotype was counted many times. The chain uses TRBV10-3 and TRBJ2-3; D is uncertain. This CDR3 has 14 residues. Germline CDR1 reads ENHRY; CDR2 reads SYGVKD. The V end lost 8 bases, the J end lost 2 bases, and 14 bases lay between the germline ends. The CDR3 DNA follows: TGTGCCATCGCGCCCGGTAGAGACACAGATACGCAGTATTTT. Translation: CAIAPGRDTDTQYF.